Listed below are T cell receptor beta chains from one sample, sequenced in a study of neoadjuvant nivolumab and ipilimumab in lung cancer. Generated by immunoSEQ multiplex PCR, the TCRdb table keeps only in-frame clones and is missing some. The sample yields roughly 30,000 clones, 90% seen once. Sequencing used peripheral blood, obtained after neoadjuvant nivolumab, alone or with ipilimumab, at or shortly before surgery. Source of these receptors: an adult with non-small cell lung cancer. CDR3s include the opening cysteine and the closing phenylalanine or tryptophan. Fields, in order: D gene, J gene, clone size, V gene, CDR3 protein, CDR3 DNA. A D gene is named only where the DNA matches it firmly. Some rows mark clone size as missing; the rest say once, few, many or name a class of expanded clone.

>TRBD1|TRBJ1-5|once|TRBV7-9
CASSLGQGVSQPQHF
TGTGCCAGCAGCTTAGGACAGGGGGTGAGTCAGCCCCAGCATTTT
>NA|TRBJ1-1|once|TRBV7-6
CASSPDGRWTEAFF
TGTGCCAGCAGCCCAGATGGACGGTGGACTGAAGCTTTCTTT
>NA|TRBJ1-2|NA|TRBV5-1
CASSLDVVVYGYTF
TGCGCCAGCAGCTTGGATGTGGTGGTATATGGCTACACCTTC
>NA|TRBJ1-1|NA|TRBV7-3
CASSFGFAGTEAFF
TGTGCCAGCAGCTTCGGTTTCGCAGGCACTGAAGCTTTCTTT
>NA|TRBJ1-1|NA|TRBV5-6
CASSLVTGGWAFF
TGTGCCAGCAGCTTGGTAACCGGTGGGTGGGCTTTCTTT
>NA|TRBJ2-7|few|TRBV7-9
CASSPKGPYEQYF
TGTGCCAGCAGCCCAAAGGGTCCCTACGAGCAGTACTTC
>NA|TRBJ1-5|NA|TRBV18
CASSPLGGVQPQHF
TGTGCCAGCTCACCACTGGGAGGGGTTCAGCCCCAGCATTTT
>TRBD1|TRBJ1-2|NA|TRBV2
CASSAPGTGLGYGYTF
TGTGCCAGCAGTGCCCCCGGGACAGGGCTCGGCTATGGCTACACCTTC
>NA|TRBJ1-1|NA|TRBV5-6
CASSWRRQNTEAFF
TGTGCCAGCAGCTGGAGGCGTCAGAACACTGAAGCTTTCTTT
>TRBD1|TRBJ1-2|NA|TRBV7-6
CASSPQGNYGYTF
TGTGCCAGCAGCCCACAGGGGAACTATGGCTACACCTTC
>NA|TRBJ1-1|NA|TRBV11-2
CASSSGAGVTEAFF
TGTGCCAGCAGCTCGGGGGCGGGGGTCACTGAAGCTTTCTTT
>TRBD2|TRBJ2-3|NA|TRBV11-2
CASSLWGGSTDTQYF
TGTGCCAGCAGCTTATGGGGGGGGAGCACAGATACGCAGTATTTT
>NA|TRBJ2-3|NA|TRBV4-2
CASSQDVRTPGADTQYF
TGTGCCAGCAGCCAAGATGTCAGAACCCCCGGGGCAGATACGCAGTATTTT
>NA|TRBJ1-1|few|TRBV5-6
CASSYRTVNTEAFF
TGTGCCAGCAGCTATAGGACAGTGAACACTGAAGCTTTCTTT
>NA|TRBJ1-1|NA|TRBV14
CASTHGAAAFF
TGTGCCAGCACCCACGGGGCGGCCGCTTTCTTT
>NA|TRBJ1-2|once|TRBV7-9
CASSLEGGLLGYGYTF
TGTGCCAGCAGCTTGGAGGGTGGCCTCCTCGGCTATGGCTACACCTTC
>TRBD2|TRBJ2-7|NA|TRBV10-1
CASSSSGTTYEQYF
TGCGCCAGCAGCTCTTCCGGGACTACCTACGAGCAGTACTTC
>NA|TRBJ1-1|NA|TRBV7-3
CASSLNIYTEAFF
TGTGCCAGCAGCCTTAACATATACACTGAAGCTTTCTTT
>TRBD1|TRBJ2-5|NA|TRBV5-6
CASSAQGSQETQYF
TGTGCCAGCTCCGCACAGGGGTCGCAAGAGACCCAGTACTTC
>NA|TRBJ1-1|NA|TRBV7-9
CASSLLENTEAFF
TGTGCCAGCAGCTTATTAGAGAACACTGAAGCTTTCTTT
>NA|TRBJ2-5|NA|TRBV11-1
CASSLSGRTRETQYF
TGTGCCAGCAGCTTATCGGGACGGACAAGAGAGACCCAGTACTTC
>TRBD1|TRBJ1-6|NA|TRBV13
CASSLRQGIYNSPLHF
TGTGCCAGCAGCTTAAGACAGGGGATTTATAATTCACCCCTCCACTTT
>TRBD1|TRBJ1-6|NA|TRBV2
CARRDSGSPLHF
TGTGCCAGAAGGGACAGTGGTTCACCCCTCCACTTT
>NA|TRBJ2-6|NA|TRBV18
CASSPVQGSGANVLTF
TGTGCCAGCTCACCAGTGCAGGGAAGTGGGGCCAACGTCCTGACTTTC
>NA|TRBJ2-5|once|TRBV5-4
CASSSLEGGPRQETQYF
TGTGCCAGCTCCTCCCTGGAGGGGGGACCAAGACAAGAGACCCAGTACTTC
>NA|TRBJ2-7|once|TRBV14
CASSQDMGAYEQYF
TGTGCCAGCAGCCAAGATATGGGAGCGTACGAGCAGTACTTC
>NA|TRBJ1-2|NA|TRBV28
CASTRTPVLNYGYTF
TGTGCCAGCACCCGGACACCGGTCCTTAACTATGGCTACACCTTC
>NA|TRBJ1-1|NA|TRBV18
CASSPGGYGSEAFF
TGTGCCAGCTCACCAGGGGGCTATGGTTCTGAAGCTTTCTTT
>NA|TRBJ2-2|NA|TRBV5-1
CASGRTDSANTGELFF
TGCGCCAGCGGACGGACGGACAGCGCGAACACCGGGGAGCTGTTTTTT
>TRBD1|TRBJ1-3|NA|TRBV7-2
CASSSGQPGNTIYF
TGTGCCAGCAGCTCGGGACAGCCTGGAAACACCATATATTTT
>TRBD1|TRBJ1-1|NA|TRBV7-9
CASSRTGNTEAFF
TGTGCCAGCAGTCGGACAGGGAACACTGAAGCTTTCTTT
>TRBD2|TRBJ2-7|NA|TRBV7-8
CASSRYEVAGDSYEQYF
TGTGCCAGCAGCCGCTATGAGGTAGCGGGGGACTCCTACGAGCAGTACTTC
>NA|TRBJ2-7|once|TRBV5-1
CASSLDSIYEQYF
TGCGCCAGCAGCTTGGACAGTATCTACGAGCAGTACTTC
>TRBD1|TRBJ1-4|NA|TRBV11-2
CASSSRQGLREKLFF
TGTGCCAGCAGCTCTAGACAGGGGCTACGGGAAAAACTGTTTTTT
>NA|TRBJ2-7|NA|TRBV2
CASGPKRFYEQYF
TGTGCCAGCGGGCCGAAGCGTTTCTACGAGCAGTACTTC
>NA|TRBJ1-2|NA|TRBV5-6
CASSLGRLNYGYTF
TGTGCCAGCAGCTTGGGGCGGCTTAACTATGGCTACACCTTC
>NA|TRBJ2-7|NA|TRBV5-6
CASSLKYEQYF
TGTGCCAGCAGCTTGAAGTACGAGCAGTACTTC
>NA|TRBJ1-5|NA|TRBV15
CATSRPDQPQHF
TGTGCCACCAGCCGCCCAGATCAGCCCCAGCATTTT
>NA|TRBJ1-2|NA|TRBV5-1
CASSLASGLSNYGYTF
TGCGCCAGCAGCTTGGCCAGCGGACTTAGCAACTATGGCTACACCTTC
>NA|TRBJ1-1|NA|TRBV2
CASSRNQRTEAFF
TGTGCCAGCAGCCGAAACCAGCGGACTGAAGCTTTCTTT
>TRBD1|TRBJ1-4|NA|TRBV7-2
CASSLVSRGNEKLFF
TGTGCCAGCAGCTTAGTCTCCAGGGGGAATGAAAAACTGTTTTTT